This T cell receptor (beta chain) comes out of a study of CD8+CD57+ T cells in acquired aplastic anemia. As for the study in general: Sorted CD4+ plus CD8+ cells gave DNA averaging roughly 3.5 ug.

Only patients with CD8+CD57+ cell expansion on flow cytometry were chosen for sequencing. Severe acquired aplastic anemia was present in every patient. Genomic DNA provided the template from which TCR beta VDJ and CDR3 profiles were obtained. TCRdb analysed the reads with MiXCR anew, one entry per CDR3 protein. The sample shows around 430,000 distinct CDR3 sequences, 25% to 40% of them seen only once. Germline V gives CDR1 SGHRS, CDR2 YFSETQ. The V and J ends lost 5 bases and 0 bases respectively, with 14 bases between them. This CDR3 comprises 16 residues. The chain recombines TRBV5-1 with TRBJ1-4, with D unclear. This TCR derives from a human donor with aplastic anemia. Sequenced input: sorted CD4+, CD8+, or CD8+CD57+ T cells (not recorded which) from PBMCs. The CDR3 nucleotides are TGCGCCAGCAGGGCCCCGACGGGTGCAACTAATGAAAAACTGTTTTTT. This gives the protein CASRAPTGATNEKLFF.